The 32 T cell receptor beta chains reported below all come from one sample, sequenced in a study of cytomegalovirus exposure and HLA in healthy donors. The PCR ran on 60 Vbeta and 13 Jbeta primers. The assay was immunoSEQ multiplex PCR, and TCRdb's table has in-frame clones only and misses some. The sample has 230,000 or so clones; over 90% are singletons. Sequencing was performed on PBMCs. The receptors derive from a girl aged 2 to 9 in good health and CMV-seronegative.

V is TRBV10-3 and J is TRBJ2-5, with 8 bases lining up with TRBD2. V lost 11 bases and J lost 4; bases outside the gene matches: 18. In germline, CDR1 is ENHRY, CDR2 SYGVKD. The CDR3 sequence is 16 residues long. The CDR3 here is CASLSGRTSGGETQYF. In nucleotides, the CDR3 is TGTGCCTCCCTCAGCGGGAGAACTTCTGGGGGAGAGACCCAGTACTTC.

The rearrangement links TRBV12-5 to TRBJ2-3; D might be TRBD2 (6 bases). The germline V and J ends were trimmed by 5 bases and 7 bases, with 19 bases remaining between them. This CDR3 is 15 amino acids long. CDR1 is LGHNT, CDR2 FRNRAP, per germline. CDR3 sequence reads: CASGPPGLPGNTQYF. CDR3 bases: TGTGCTAGTGGTCCCCCCGGACTACCTGGGAATACGCAGTATTTT.

This sequence joins TRBV6-5 and TRBJ1-4; D unclear. CDR1 and CDR2 from the germline V gene are MNHEY and SVGAGI. The CDR3 has 13 residues. The V gene lost 0 bases and the J gene lost 6 bases, with 5 bases spanning the gap. CDR3 in amino acids: CASSYSPDEKLFF. CDR3 bases: TGTGCCAGCAGTTACTCGCCGGATGAAAAACTGTTTTTT.

The CDR3: CASAGLAQYF. In DNA, the CDR3 is TGTGCTAGTGCCGGACTAGCGCAGTACTTC. This chain links TRBV12-5 with TRBJ2-7; 8 nucleotides match TRBD2. The CDR3 is made up of 10 amino acids. The germline V gene has CDR1 LGHNT and CDR2 FRNRAP. With 7 bases clipped from V and 9 bases from J, the junction kept 2 bases outside the gene matches. The whole variable domain, filled in from reference TRBV12-5 and TRBJ2-7, reads DARVTQTPRHKVTEMGQEVTMRCQPILGHNTVFWYRQTMMQGLELLAYFRNRAPLDDSGMPKDRFSAEMPDATLATLKIQPSEPRDSAVYFCASAGLAQYFGPGTRLTVT.

The chain combines TRBV27 with TRBJ2-1, with 9 bases that match TRBD1. Germline V gene lookup returns CDR1 MNHEY and CDR2 SMNVEV (reference sequence). J lost 5 bases, V lost 3 bases, and 5 bases had no gene match. There are 15 residues in the CDR3. CDR3 in DNA: TGTGCCAGCAGTTTCCACGGACAGGGGAACAATGAGCAGTTCTTC. Translation: CASSFHGQGNNEQFF.

The rearrangement links TRBV5-1 to TRBJ2-1, with D perhaps matching TRBD2 (6 bases). Per germline, CDR1 SGHRS and CDR2 YFSETQ. V lost 0 bases, J lost 5 bases, and 9 bases lay in between. This CDR3 region has 14 residues. The chain's CDR3 is CASSLGGTNNEQFF. CDR3 bases: TGCGCCAGCAGCTTGGGCGGGACGAACAATGAGCAGTTCTTC.

This chain uses TRBV9 with TRBJ2-7; 8 bases are shared with TRBD2. The ends lost 0 bases at V and 0 bases at J; junction bases unmatched: 2. The CDR3 consists of 15 residues. The germline CDR1 and CDR2 sequences are SGDLS and YYNGEE. In DNA, the CDR3 is TGTGCCAGCAGCGTAGGACTAGCGAGCTCCTACGAGCAGTACTTC. The encoded protein is CASSVGLASSYEQYF.

V gene TRBV19 combines with J gene TRBJ1-6; TRBD1 matches at 12 bases. CDR3 length: 16 amino acids. The V and J ends lost 4 bases and 8 bases, in that order; junction bases with no gene match: 6. Germline CDR1 and CDR2: LNHDA and SQIVND (reference sequence). This chain's CDR3 is CASSRGTGGADSPLHF. In nucleotides, the CDR3 is TGTGCCAGTAGTAGAGGGACAGGGGGCGCCGATTCACCCCTCCACTTT.

The chain couples TRBV9 to TRBJ2-1; 7 bases agree with TRBD1. CDR1 SGDLS and CDR2 YYNGEE come from the germline V gene. V was clipped by 7 bases and J by 2 bases; unmatched bases: 9. The CDR3 runs 15 residues. The CDR3, as DNA: TGTGCCAGCGGGAGTAGGGACAGAACCTACAATGAGCAGTTCTTC. Translated, it gives CASGSRDRTYNEQFF.

The genes are TRBV6-5 and TRBJ2-3; 7 bases fit TRBD2. Germline values: CDR1 MNHEY, CDR2 SVGAGI. Germline trimming cut 2 bases from V and 0 bases from J; bases unmatched to any gene: 5. This CDR3 has 16 residues. CDR3: CASSYRSGTSTDTQYF. In DNA, the CDR3 is TGTGCCAGCAGTTACCGCAGCGGGACTAGCACAGATACGCAGTATTTT.

This chain connects TRBV16 to TRBJ1-3, with a possible D match to TRBD1 (5 bases). The ends were cut back, 2 bases at V and 4 bases at J, with 15 bases in the middle. Germline CDR1 and CDR2: KGHSY and FQNENV. The CDR3 extends over 16 amino acids. CDR3 amino acids: CASSQTSGTLGNTIYF. CDR3 DNA sequence: TGTGCCAGCAGCCAAACCTCCGGGACTCTCGGAAACACCATATATTTT.

V usage is TRBV5-6 and J usage is TRBJ1-5; 7 bases are shared with TRBD1. The germline V gene encodes CDR1 SGHDT and CDR2 YYEEEE. This CDR3 region has 16 residues. V gave up 2 bases and J gave up 0 bases; unmatched junction bases: 5. The CDR3 spells CASSFGTVNSNQPQHF. In DNA form, the CDR3 reads TGTGCCAGCAGCTTTGGGACAGTAAATAGCAATCAGCCCCAGCATTTT.

Written as DNA, the CDR3 is TGTGCCAGCAGTCTCTATGGGACAACCTCATACGAGCAGTACTTC. Its protein product is CASSLYGTTSYEQYF. The chain joins TRBV27 to TRBJ2-7; TRBD1 is a possible D gene (6 bases). Germline lookup yields CDR1 MNHEY and CDR2 SMNVEV (reference sequence). V was clipped by 5 bases and J by 4 bases, with 18 bases between them. The CDR3 sequence is 15 residues long.

V usage is TRBV5-4 and J usage is TRBJ2-3; the D gene is possibly TRBD2 (7 bases). CDR3 size: 14 residues. Germline lookup yields CDR1 SGHNT and CDR2 YYREEE (reference sequence). Trimming took off 5 bases at V and 5 bases at J, with 15 bases between the two ends. The CDR3 DNA reads TGTGCCAGCAGGCTGAGAGGGGGGGGAGATACGCAGTATTTT. It specifies CASRLRGGGDTQYF.

The chain combines TRBV27 with TRBJ2-1; 9 nucleotides line up with TRBD1. Trimming cost V 6 bases and J 3 bases; bases outside gene matches: 9. The germline gives CDR1 MNHEY, CDR2 SMNVEV (reference sequence). The CDR3 totals 16 residues. CDR3 DNA sequence: TGTGCCAGCAGCCTCGAAGGGACAGGGATCTACAATGAGCAGTTCTTC. Encoded protein: CASSLEGTGIYNEQFF.

The V call is TRBV19, the J call TRBJ2-5, with D unresolved. Trimming pared 4 bases from V and 5 bases from J, leaving 11 bases between. The CDR3 consists of 13 residues. Germline CDR1 and CDR2: LNHDA and SQIVND (reference sequence). CDR3 sequence: CASSSPGRETQYF. The DNA of the CDR3 is TGTGCCAGTAGTAGCCCTGGCAGGGAGACCCAGTACTTC.

The rearrangement joins TRBV13 to TRBJ2-1; the D gene is possibly TRBD2 (7 bases). The CDR3 has 14 amino acids. The V and J ends lost 8 bases and 5 bases respectively, with 16 bases between them. Germline V CDR1 and CDR2: PRHDT, FYEKMQ (reference sequence). CDR3 amino acids: CASPRGQRHNEQFF. For the CDR3, the DNA is TGTGCCAGCCCGCGGGGGCAGCGGCACAATGAGCAGTTCTTC.

The rearrangement links TRBV28 to TRBJ1-1, with 10 bases fitting TRBD1. After removal of 2 bases from V and 6 bases from J, the junction contained 6 bases not matched to a gene. This CDR3 comprises 15 residues. Germline V gives CDR1 MDHEN, CDR2 SYDVKM. The CDR3 region is CASSLVGTGDPEAFF. DNA for the CDR3: TGTGCCAGCAGTTTAGTGGGGACAGGGGACCCTGAAGCTTTCTTT.

The chain's CDR3 is CSVELEGESQYF. The CDR3, as DNA: TGCAGCGTTGAACTAGAGGGGGAGTCCCAGTACTTC. The V and J genes are TRBV29-1 and TRBJ2-5, with D perhaps matching TRBD1 (6 bases). Trimming took 2 bases from V and 9 from J, leaving 13 bases between them. Germline V gene sequence: CDR1 SQVTM, CDR2 ANQGSEA. The CDR3 covers 12 residues.

The chain has TRBV6-5 and TRBJ1-5, with no clear D. This CDR3 is 13 amino acids long. The germline V gene encodes CDR1 MNHEY and CDR2 SVGAGI. Trimming took 5 bases from V and 9 from J, leaving 14 bases between them. The CDR3 here is CASSEGDFGPQHF. The CDR3, as DNA: TGTGCCAGCAGTGAAGGAGATTTTGGGCCCCAGCATTTT.

The CDR3 loop is CASSLFPDFNQPQHF. In DNA form, the CDR3 reads TGTGCCAGCAGCTTATTTCCAGACTTCAATCAGCCCCAGCATTTT. This chain uses TRBV11-3 with TRBJ1-5, with D hard to call. Deletions cut 2 bases from V and 3 bases from J, with 11 bases between. CDR1 and CDR2 from the germline V gene are SGHNT and YENEEA. The CDR3 is made up of 15 amino acids.

The chain is built from TRBV6-1 and TRBJ1-2, with D tentatively TRBD1 (6 bases). Trimming stripped 1 base from V and 2 bases from J, with 11 bases between. Germline V gene data show CDR1 as MNHNS and CDR2 as SASEGT. This CDR3 comprises 15 residues. CDR3 nucleotide sequence: TGTGCCAGCAGTGAAGGCAGGGGCCCAAACTATGGCTACACCTTC. Translated: CASSEGRGPNYGYTF.

The V and J genes are TRBV30 and TRBJ2-5; 8 bases agree with TRBD2. J was trimmed by 4 bases and V by 4 bases; bases with no gene match: 8. Germline V gene lookup returns CDR1 GTSNPN and CDR2 SVGIG (reference sequence). This CDR3 spans 14 amino acids. CDR3 bases: TGTGCCTGGAAGGGTGGCGGGGGGACAGAGACCCAGTACTTC. It specifies CAWKGGGGTETQYF.

The chain links TRBV7-2 to TRBJ2-5; 14 positions agree with TRBD2. The CDR3 is 17 amino acids. Trimming removed 5 bases from V and 4 bases from J; junction bases left unmatched: 9. Germline V gene sequence: CDR1 SGHTA, CDR2 FQGNSA. For the CDR3, the DNA is TGTGCCAGCAGCCAAAGACTAGCGGGGGGGTGGGGAGAGACCCAGTACTTC. Its protein is CASSQRLAGGWGETQYF.

The rearrangement links TRBV28 to TRBJ2-5; 7 bases align to TRBD1. CDR1 and CDR2 (germline): MDHEN, SYDVKM. The CDR3 consists of 13 residues. Trimming took 2 bases from V and 3 from J; bases not matched to a gene: 0. The CDR3, as DNA: TGTGCCAGCAGTTTACAGGGGGAAGAGACCCAGTACTTC. Its translation is CASSLQGEETQYF.

This clone was observed a single time. The chain recombines TRBV28 with TRBJ2-7; 9 nucleotides align to TRBD1. Germline V lookup: CDR1 MDHEN, CDR2 SYDVKM. There are 12 residues in the CDR3. V lost 5 bases to trimming and J lost 6 bases; unmatched junction nucleotides: 2. CDR3 sequence: CASSTTGGEQYF. The CDR3 DNA follows: TGTGCCAGCAGTACGACAGGGGGCGAGCAGTACTTC.

The gene calls are TRBV9 and TRBJ1-4; 8 bases line up with TRBD1. J was trimmed by 5 bases and V by 3 bases; bases with no gene match: 6. This CDR3 is 15 amino acids long. In germline, CDR1 is SGDLS, CDR2 YYNGEE. The CDR3, as DNA: TGTGCCAGCAGCGCGCAGGGGGCAAGGAATGAAAAACTGTTTTTT. Amino acids: CASSAQGARNEKLFF.

This clone was counted between two and nine times. The chain is built from TRBV4-1 and TRBJ2-2; the match to TRBD2 covers 9 bases. Germline CDR1 is MGHRA and CDR2 is YSYEKL. The CDR3 totals 17 residues. The V and J ends lost 0 bases and 2 bases, in that order; junction bases with no gene match: 4. The CDR3 DNA reads as TGCGCCAGCAGCCAAGAGTTGGGACTAGCAAACACCGGGGAGCTGTTTTTT. Protein product: CASSQELGLANTGELFF.

The chain combines TRBV5-6 with TRBJ2-6; maybe TRBD1 (6 bases). There are 16 residues in the CDR3. The V end was cut by 3 bases, the J end by 4 bases, with 14 bases between. Germline CDR1 reads SGHDT; CDR2 reads YYEEEE. The CDR3 region is CASSYLQGRGANVLTF. CDR3 in DNA: TGTGCCAGCAGCTACCTACAGGGTCGCGGGGCCAACGTCCTGACTTTC.

The rearrangement links TRBV21-1 to TRBJ1-1. TRBV21-1 is a pseudogene locus. The CDR3 is 13 residues long. The CDR3 DNA reads TGTGCCAGCAGCAAAGCCGTGAACACTGAAGCTTTCTTT. Translated, it gives CASSKAVNTEAFF.

The rearrangement joins TRBV9 to TRBJ2-1; 11 positions match TRBD2. This CDR3 is built from 17 residues. V shed 2 bases and J 0 bases; nucleotides not matched to a gene: 4. Germline CDR1 reads SGDLS; CDR2 reads YYNGEE. In nucleotides, the CDR3 is TGTGCCAGCAGCGTCGGGACTAGCGGAGGCTCCTACAATGAGCAGTTCTTC. This sequence encodes CASSVGTSGGSYNEQFF.

The rearrangement uses TRBV19 and TRBJ2-7, with 8 bases that match TRBD1. CDR1 and CDR2 (germline): LNHDA, SQIVND (reference sequence). V gave up 8 bases and J gave up 2 bases; unmatched junction bases: 11. The CDR3 totals 15 residues. The CDR3 DNA reads as TGTGCCAGTTCATTATGGGGACAGGTCCCCTACGAGCAGTACTTC. Protein product: CASSLWGQVPYEQYF.